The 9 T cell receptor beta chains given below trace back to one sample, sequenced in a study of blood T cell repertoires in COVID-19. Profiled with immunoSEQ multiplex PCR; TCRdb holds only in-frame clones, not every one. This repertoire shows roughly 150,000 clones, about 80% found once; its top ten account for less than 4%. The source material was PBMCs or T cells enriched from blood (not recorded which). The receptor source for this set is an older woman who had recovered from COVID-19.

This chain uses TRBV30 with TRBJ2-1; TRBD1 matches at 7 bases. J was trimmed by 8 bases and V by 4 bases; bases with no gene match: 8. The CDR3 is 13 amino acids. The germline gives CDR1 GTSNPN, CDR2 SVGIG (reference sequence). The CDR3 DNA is TGTGCCTGGATCCCGGGACAGTCATATGAGCAGTTCTTC. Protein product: CAWIPGQSYEQFF.

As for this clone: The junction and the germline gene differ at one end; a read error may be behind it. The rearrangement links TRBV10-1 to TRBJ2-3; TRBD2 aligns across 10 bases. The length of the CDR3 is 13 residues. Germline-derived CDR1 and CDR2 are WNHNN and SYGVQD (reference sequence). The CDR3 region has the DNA TGCGCCAGCAGTGAGGGGCTAGCGGGGGTCAGGAATTTT. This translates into CASSEGLAGVRNF.

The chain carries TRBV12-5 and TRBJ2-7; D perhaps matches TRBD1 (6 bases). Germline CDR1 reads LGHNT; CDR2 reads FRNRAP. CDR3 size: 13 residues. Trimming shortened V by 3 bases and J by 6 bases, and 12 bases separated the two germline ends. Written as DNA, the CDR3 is TGTGCTAGTGGTTTTATGGGGGCTGTCGAGCAGTACTTC. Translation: CASGFMGAVEQYF.

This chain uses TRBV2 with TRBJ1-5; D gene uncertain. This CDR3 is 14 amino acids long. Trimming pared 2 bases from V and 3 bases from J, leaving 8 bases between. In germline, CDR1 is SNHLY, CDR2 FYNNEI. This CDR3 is CASSERGYNQPQHF. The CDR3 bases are TGTGCCAGCAGTGAACGAGGGTACAATCAGCCCCAGCATTTT.

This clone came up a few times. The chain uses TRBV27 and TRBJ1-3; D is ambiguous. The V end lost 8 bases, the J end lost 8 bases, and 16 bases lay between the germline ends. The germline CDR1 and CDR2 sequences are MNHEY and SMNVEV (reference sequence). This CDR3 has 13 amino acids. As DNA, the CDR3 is TGTGCCAGCGGCCTTCAGGAGGCGGACACCATATATTTT. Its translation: CASGLQEADTIYF.

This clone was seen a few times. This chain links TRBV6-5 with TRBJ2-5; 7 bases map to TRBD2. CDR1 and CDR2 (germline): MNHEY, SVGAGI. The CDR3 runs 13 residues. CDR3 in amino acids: CASGRRVIETQYF. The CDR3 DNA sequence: TGTGCTAGCGGGCGGAGGGTTATAGAGACCCAGTACTTC.

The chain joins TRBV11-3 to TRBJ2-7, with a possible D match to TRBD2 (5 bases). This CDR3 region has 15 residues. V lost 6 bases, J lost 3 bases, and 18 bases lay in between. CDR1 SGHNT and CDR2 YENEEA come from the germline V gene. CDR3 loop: CASRTGRGHHYEQYF. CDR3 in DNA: TGTGCCAGCAGGACTGGACGAGGGCATCACTACGAGCAGTACTTC.

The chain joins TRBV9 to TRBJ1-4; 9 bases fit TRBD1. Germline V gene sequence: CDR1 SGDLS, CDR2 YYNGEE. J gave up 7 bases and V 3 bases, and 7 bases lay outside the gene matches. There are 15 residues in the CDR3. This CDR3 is CASSEGDRAGEKLFF. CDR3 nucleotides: TGTGCCAGCAGCGAGGGGGACAGGGCGGGTGAAAAACTGTTTTTT.

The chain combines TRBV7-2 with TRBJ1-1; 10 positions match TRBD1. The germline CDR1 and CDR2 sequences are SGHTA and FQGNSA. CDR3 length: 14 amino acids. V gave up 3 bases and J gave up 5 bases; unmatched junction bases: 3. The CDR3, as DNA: TGTGCCAGCAGCTTTTGGGACAGGGGTACTGAAGCTTTCTTT. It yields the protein CASSFWDRGTEAFF.